This T cell receptor beta chain came from a study of CD4+ T cells in melanoma. Details on this clone: Its target is not known.

Clones were read by immunoSEQ multiplex PCR, and TCRdb kept only the in-frame ones, dropping some. This sample has 20,000 to 25,000 clones, with approximately 80% found just once. This CDR3 contains 13 residues. Trimming shortened V by 3 bases and J by 5 bases, and 8 bases separated the two germline ends. Germline values: CDR1 KGHSH, CDR2 LQKENI. Notes on the study in general: CD8+ T cell, macrophage and B cell function reportedly correlated with neoantigen-specific CD4+ T cells. In melanoma, neoantigen-specific CD4+ T cells reportedly differed in differentiation state.

This receptor was obtained from a human donor with melanoma. The chain combines TRBV18 with TRBJ1-5; D not certain. Specimen: cells from a culture (not recorded whether cultured in vitro). CDR3 nucleotides: TGTGCCAGCTCACCCAACGGGGATCAGCCCCAGCATTTT. Its protein product is CASSPNGDQPQHF.